Listed below are T cell receptor beta chains from one sample, sequenced in a study of metastatic and nonmetastatic thyroid tumors. TCRdb re-called the PCR reads with MiXCR. The profile shows 13,000 to 15,000 clones, 3% to 4.5% of them singletons. Sequencing was performed on tumor tissue. These receptor sequences come from a female donor with papillary thyroid cancer or a benign thyroid nodule (not recorded which). Some clones in this sample may be carry-over from other donors' samples. The CDR3 runs from the conserved cysteine through the conserved F or W. Fields, in order: J gene, clone size, D gene, V gene, CDR3 DNA, CDR3 protein. The D gene is left open where the match is weak. Size values are once, few and many counts, or a class for expanded clones, and some rows have none.

TRBJ1-1 | - | - | TRBV28 | TGTGCCAGCAGTCCCAGAGCACGGGAGCTGAACACTGAAGCTTTCTTT | CASSPRARELNTEAFF
TRBJ1-3 | - | - | TRBV6-5 | TGTGCCAGCAGTTACCCGATGACCGGACTCTACTCTGGAAACACCATATATTTT | CASSYPMTGLYSGNTIYF
TRBJ2-7 | - | - | TRBV6-2/TRBV6-3 | TGTGCCAGCAGTGGGGCCGGGGAGTTTGGCGAGCAGTACTTC | CASSGAGEFGEQYF
TRBJ2-7 | - | TRBD1 | TRBV5-1 | TGCGCCAGCAGACCGACAGGGGGGCCTTCTTGGCAGTACTTC | CASRPTGGPSWQYF
TRBJ1-1 | few | - | TRBV29-1 | TGCAGCGCCACTACAGAATCGCGTGAAGCTTTCTTT | CSATTESREAFF
TRBJ1-1 | few | - | TRBV6-5 | TGTGCCAGCAGTTACGACGAAAAAATACTTTCGGCTTTCTTT | CASSYDEKILSAFF
TRBJ2-7 | - | TRBD1 | TRBV12-3/TRBV12-4 | TGTGCCAGCAGTCACCAACAGGGGTGGGGCGAGCAGTACTTC | CASSHQQGWGEQYF
TRBJ2-7 | medium-sized | - | TRBV5-1 | TGCGCCAGCAGGATGGGGGGCAGGGCTTCCGAGCAGTACTTC | CASRMGGRASEQYF
TRBJ1-1 | - | - | TRBV6-1 | TGTGCCTCCCCCCACTTTACTGAAGCTTTCTTT | CASPHFTEAFF
TRBJ1-2 | - | - | TRBV20-1 | TGCAGTGCTAGAGATCTAGGGGCGCGAGGCTACACCTTC | CSARDLGARGYTF
TRBJ2-3 | - | - | TRBV12-3/TRBV12-4 | TGTGCCAGCAGTTTAACGGGTAGGGCTAGCACAGATACGCAGTATTTT | CASSLTGRASTDTQYF
TRBJ1-1 | few | - | TRBV7-2 | TGTGCCAGCAGCTCCTTCACAGGGATTTTTTACACTGAAGCTTTCTTT | CASSSFTGIFYTEAFF
TRBJ2-7 | - | - | TRBV27 | TGTGCCAGCAGTTACAACTCCTACGAGCAGTACTTC | CASSYNSYEQYF
TRBJ2-2 | few | - | TRBV6-6 | TGTGCCAGCAGTTACCGACCTTCGAACACCGGGGAGCTGTTTTTT | CASSYRPSNTGELFF
TRBJ2-2 | few | - | TRBV11-2 | TGTGCCAGCAGCCTCGGGACCACCGGTAACACCGGGGAGCTGTTTTTT | CASSLGTTGNTGELFF
TRBJ2-1 | few | TRBD2 | TRBV6-1 | TGTGCCAGCAGTGAAGGGACTAGCGGGGGAGGGAATGAGCAGTTCTTC | CASSEGTSGGGNEQFF
TRBJ2-1 | - | TRBD2 | TRBV27 | TGTGCCAGCAGACCTTGGGCTAGCGGGGGAGGTGAGCAGTTCTTC | CASRPWASGGGEQFF
TRBJ2-5 | - | - | TRBV28 | TGTGCCAGCAGGTCTCTTCTGGGGGGCGGAGAGACCCAGTACTTC | CASRSLLGGGETQYF